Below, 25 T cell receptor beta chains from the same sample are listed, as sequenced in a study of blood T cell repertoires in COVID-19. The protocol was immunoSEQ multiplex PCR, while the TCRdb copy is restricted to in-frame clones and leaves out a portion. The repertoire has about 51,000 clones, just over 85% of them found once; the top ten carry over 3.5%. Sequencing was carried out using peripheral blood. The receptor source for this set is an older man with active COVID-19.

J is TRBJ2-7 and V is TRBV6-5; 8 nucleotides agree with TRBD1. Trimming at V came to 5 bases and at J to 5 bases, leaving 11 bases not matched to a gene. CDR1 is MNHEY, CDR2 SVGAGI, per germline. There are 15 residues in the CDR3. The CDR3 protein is CASSPRTGSPHEQYF. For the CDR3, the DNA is TGTGCCAGCAGTCCCAGGACAGGGAGCCCTCACGAGCAGTACTTC.

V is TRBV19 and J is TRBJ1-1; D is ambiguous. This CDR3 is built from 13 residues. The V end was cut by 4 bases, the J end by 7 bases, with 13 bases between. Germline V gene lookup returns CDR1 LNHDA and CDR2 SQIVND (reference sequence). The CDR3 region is CASSTSRSSEAFF. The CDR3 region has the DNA TGTGCCAGTAGTACCTCACGCTCGAGTGAAGCTTTCTTT.

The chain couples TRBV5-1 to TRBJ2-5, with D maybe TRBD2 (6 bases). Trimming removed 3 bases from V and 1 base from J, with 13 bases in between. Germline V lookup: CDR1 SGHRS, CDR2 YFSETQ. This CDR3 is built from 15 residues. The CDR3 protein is CASSSWAGRQETQYF. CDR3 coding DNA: TGCGCCAGCAGCTCCTGGGCGGGACGCCAAGAGACCCAGTACTTC.

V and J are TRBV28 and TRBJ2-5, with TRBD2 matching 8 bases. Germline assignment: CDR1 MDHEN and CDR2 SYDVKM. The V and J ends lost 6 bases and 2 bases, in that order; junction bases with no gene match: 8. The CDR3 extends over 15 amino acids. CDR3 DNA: TGTGCCAGCAGCTCAACTAGCGGAGATCAAGAGACCCAGTACTTC. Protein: CASSSTSGDQETQYF.

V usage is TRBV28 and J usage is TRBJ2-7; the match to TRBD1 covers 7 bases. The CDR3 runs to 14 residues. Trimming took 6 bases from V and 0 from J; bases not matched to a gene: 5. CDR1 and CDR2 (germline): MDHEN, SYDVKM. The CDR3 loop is CASREQGSSYEQYF. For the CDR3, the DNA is TGTGCCAGCAGGGAACAGGGGAGCTCCTACGAGCAGTACTTC. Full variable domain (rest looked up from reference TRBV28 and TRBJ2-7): DVKVTQSSRYLVKRTGEKVFLECVQDMDHENMFWYRQDPGLGLRLIYFSYDVKMKEKGDIPEGYSVSREKKERFSLILESASTNQTSMYLCASREQGSSYEQYFGPGTRLTVT.

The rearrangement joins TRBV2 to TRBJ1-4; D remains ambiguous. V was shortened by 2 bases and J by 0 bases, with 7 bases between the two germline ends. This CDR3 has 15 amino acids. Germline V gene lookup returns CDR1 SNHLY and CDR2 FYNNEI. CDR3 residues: CASSELDATNEKLFF. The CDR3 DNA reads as TGTGCCAGCAGTGAACTAGACGCAACTAATGAAAAACTGTTTTTT.

CDR3 sequence reads: CASSPGLRVYGNTIYF. The DNA of the CDR3 is TGTGCCAGCAGCCCGGGACTGAGGGTCTATGGAAACACCATATATTTT. The chain employs TRBV5-8 and TRBJ1-3; tentative D call: TRBD1 (5 bases). This CDR3 region has 16 residues. CDR1 is SGHTS and CDR2 is YDEGEE in the germline V gene. The V end was cut by 4 bases, the J end by 3 bases, with 17 bases between.

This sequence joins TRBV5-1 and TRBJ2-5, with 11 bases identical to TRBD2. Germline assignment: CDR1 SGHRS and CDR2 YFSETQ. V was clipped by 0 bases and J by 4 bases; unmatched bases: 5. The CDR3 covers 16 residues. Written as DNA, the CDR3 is TGCGCCAGCAGCTTGGGGGCTAGCGGGAGGTTAGAGACCCAGTACTTC. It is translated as CASSLGASGRLETQYF.

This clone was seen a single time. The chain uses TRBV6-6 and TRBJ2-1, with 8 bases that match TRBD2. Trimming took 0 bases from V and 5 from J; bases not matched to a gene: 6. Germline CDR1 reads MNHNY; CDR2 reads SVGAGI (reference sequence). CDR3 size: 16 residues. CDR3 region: CASSYSTGTSNNEQFF. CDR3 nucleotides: TGTGCCAGCAGTTACTCGACCGGGACTAGTAACAATGAGCAGTTCTTC.

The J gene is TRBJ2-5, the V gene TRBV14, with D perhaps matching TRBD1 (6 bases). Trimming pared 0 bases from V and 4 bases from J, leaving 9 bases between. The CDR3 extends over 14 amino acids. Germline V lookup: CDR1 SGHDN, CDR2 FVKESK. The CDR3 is CASSQDRGLETQYF. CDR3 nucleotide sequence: TGTGCCAGCAGCCAAGATAGGGGGTTAGAGACCCAGTACTTC.

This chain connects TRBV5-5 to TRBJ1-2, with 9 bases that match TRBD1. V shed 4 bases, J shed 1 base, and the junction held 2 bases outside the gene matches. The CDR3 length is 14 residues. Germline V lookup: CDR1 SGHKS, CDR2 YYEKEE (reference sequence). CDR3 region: CASSPGQGNYGYTF. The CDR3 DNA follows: TGTGCCAGCAGCCCGGGACAGGGTAACTATGGCTACACCTTC.

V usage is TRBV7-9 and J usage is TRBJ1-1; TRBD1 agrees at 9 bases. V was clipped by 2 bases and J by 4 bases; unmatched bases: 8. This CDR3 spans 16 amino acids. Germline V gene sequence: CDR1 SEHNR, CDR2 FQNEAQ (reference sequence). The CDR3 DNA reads TGTGCCAGCAGCTTATGGGTGACAGGGGGAGGCACTGAAGCTTTCTTT. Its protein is CASSLWVTGGGTEAFF.

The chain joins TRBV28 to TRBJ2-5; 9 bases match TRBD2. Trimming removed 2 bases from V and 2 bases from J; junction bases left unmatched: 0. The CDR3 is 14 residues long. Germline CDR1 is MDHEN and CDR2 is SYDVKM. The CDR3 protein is CASSLLAGQETQYF. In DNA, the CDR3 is TGTGCCAGCAGTTTACTAGCGGGGCAAGAGACCCAGTACTTC.

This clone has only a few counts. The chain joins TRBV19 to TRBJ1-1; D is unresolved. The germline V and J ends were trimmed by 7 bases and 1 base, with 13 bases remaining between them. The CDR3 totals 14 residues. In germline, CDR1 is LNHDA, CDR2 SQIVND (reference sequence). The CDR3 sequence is CASKVWSPNTEAFF. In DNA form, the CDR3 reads TGTGCCAGTAAAGTCTGGAGCCCGAACACTGAAGCTTTCTTT.

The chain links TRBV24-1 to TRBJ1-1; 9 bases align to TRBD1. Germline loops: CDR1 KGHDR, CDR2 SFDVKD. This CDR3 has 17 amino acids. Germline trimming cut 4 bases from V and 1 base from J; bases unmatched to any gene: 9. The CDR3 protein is CATSEGGTGRENTEAFF. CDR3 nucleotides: TGTGCCACCAGTGAGGGGGGGACAGGGAGGGAGAACACTGAAGCTTTCTTT.

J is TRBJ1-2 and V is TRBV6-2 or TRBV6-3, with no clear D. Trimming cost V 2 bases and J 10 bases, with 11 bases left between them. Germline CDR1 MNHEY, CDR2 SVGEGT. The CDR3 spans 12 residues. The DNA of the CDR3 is TGTGCCAGCAGTTACGGCCACGGGGACTACACCTTC. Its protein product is CASSYGHGDYTF.

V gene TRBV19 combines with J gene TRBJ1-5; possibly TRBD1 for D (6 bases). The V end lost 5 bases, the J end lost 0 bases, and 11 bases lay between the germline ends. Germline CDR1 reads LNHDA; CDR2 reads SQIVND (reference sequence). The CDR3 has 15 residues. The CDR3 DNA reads TGTGCCAGTAGTTGGACAGCTAATAGCAATCAGCCCCAGCATTTT. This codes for CASSWTANSNQPQHF. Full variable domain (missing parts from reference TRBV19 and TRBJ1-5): DGGITQSPKYLFRKEGQNVTLSCEQNLNHDAMYWYRQDPGQGLRLIYYSQIVNDFQKGDIAEGYSVSREKKESFPLTVTSAQKNPTAFYLCASSWTANSNQPQHFGDGTRLSIL.

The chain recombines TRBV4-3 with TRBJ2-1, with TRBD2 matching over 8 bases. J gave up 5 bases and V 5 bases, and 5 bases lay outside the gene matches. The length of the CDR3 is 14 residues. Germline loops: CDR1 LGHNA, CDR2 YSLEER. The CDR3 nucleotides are TGCGCCAGCAGCGCACTAGCGGTTGACAATGAGCAGTTCTTC. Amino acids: CASSALAVDNEQFF.

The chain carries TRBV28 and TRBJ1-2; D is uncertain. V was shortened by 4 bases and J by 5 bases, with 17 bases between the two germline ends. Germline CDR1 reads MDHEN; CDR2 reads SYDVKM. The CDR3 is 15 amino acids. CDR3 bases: TGTGCCAGCAGTTCACCACAAGGCCTAGCTTATGGCTACACCTTC. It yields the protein CASSSPQGLAYGYTF.

This CDR3 is CASSQERSKETDTQYF. The CDR3 nucleotides are TGCGCCAGCAGCCAGGAGCGATCAAAGGAAACAGATACGCAGTATTTT. V and J are TRBV4-1 and TRBJ2-3; D is uncertain. The CDR3 runs 16 residues. CDR1 is MGHRA and CDR2 is YSYEKL in the germline V gene. V was pared by 3 bases and J by 3 bases, with 16 bases between.

CDR3 loop: CAWAPGWYRVGETQYF. The CDR3 coding sequence is TGTGCCTGGGCCCCGGGTTGGTACAGGGTAGGGGAGACCCAGTACTTC. This chain joins TRBV30 and TRBJ2-5; possible D gene TRBD1, 6 bases. V lost 5 bases and J 5 bases, leaving 24 bases between the germline ends. This CDR3 comprises 16 residues. Germline CDR1 reads GTSNPN; CDR2 reads SVGIG (reference sequence).

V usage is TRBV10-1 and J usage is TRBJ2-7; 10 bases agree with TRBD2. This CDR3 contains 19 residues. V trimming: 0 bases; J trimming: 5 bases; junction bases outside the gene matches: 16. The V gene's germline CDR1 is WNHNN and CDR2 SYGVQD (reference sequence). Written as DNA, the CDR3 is TGCGCCAGCAGTGAGTCGACGGGGGGGATAGCGGGAGGTGGAAACGAGCAGTACTTC. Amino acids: CASSESTGGIAGGGNEQYF.

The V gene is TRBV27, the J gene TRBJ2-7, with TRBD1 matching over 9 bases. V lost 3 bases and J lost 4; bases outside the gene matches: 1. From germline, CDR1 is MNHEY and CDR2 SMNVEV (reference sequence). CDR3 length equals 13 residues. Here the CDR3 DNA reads TGTGCCAGCAGTTTGACAGGGGGTTACGAGCAGTACTTC. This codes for CASSLTGGYEQYF.

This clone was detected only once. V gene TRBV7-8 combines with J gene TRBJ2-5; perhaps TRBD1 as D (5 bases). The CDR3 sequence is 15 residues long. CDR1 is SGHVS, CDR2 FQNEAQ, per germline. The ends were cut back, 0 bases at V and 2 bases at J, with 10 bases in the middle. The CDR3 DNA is TGTGCCAGCAGCTTAGCGGGCCAGGGTCAAGAGACCCAGTACTTC. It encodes CASSLAGQGQETQYF.

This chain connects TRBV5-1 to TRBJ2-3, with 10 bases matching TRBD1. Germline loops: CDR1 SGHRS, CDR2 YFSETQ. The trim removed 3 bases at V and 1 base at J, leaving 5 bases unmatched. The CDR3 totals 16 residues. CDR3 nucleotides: TGCGCCAGCAGCTCCCACGGGACAGGGGGCACAGATACGCAGTATTTT. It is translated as CASSSHGTGGTDTQYF. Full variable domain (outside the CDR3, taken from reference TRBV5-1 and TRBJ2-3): KAGVTQTPRYLIKTRGQQVTLSCSPISGHRSVSWYQQTPGQGLQFLFEYFSETQRNKGNFPGRFSGRQFSNSRSEMNVSTLELGDSALYLCASSSHGTGGTDTQYFGPGTRLTVL.